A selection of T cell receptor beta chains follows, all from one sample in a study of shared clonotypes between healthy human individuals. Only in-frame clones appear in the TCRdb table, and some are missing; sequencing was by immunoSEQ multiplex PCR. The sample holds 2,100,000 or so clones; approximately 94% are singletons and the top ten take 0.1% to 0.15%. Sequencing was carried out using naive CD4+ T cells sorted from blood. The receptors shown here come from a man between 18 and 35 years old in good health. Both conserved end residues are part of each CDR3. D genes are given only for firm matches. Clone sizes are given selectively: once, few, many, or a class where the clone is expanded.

CDR3 DNA: TGTGCCAGCGGCCCCGGCGATTGGATGAACACTGAAGCTTTCTTT
CDR3 protein: CASGPGDWMNTEAFF
V gene: TRBV2
D gene: -
clone size: -
J gene: TRBJ1-1

CDR3 DNA: TGCAGTGCCGTGGGACAGTACGAGCAGTACTTC
CDR3 protein: CSAVGQYEQYF
V gene: TRBV20-1
D gene: TRBD1
clone size: -
J gene: TRBJ2-7

CDR3 DNA: TGCGCCAGCAGTGAAGGACAGGGCGCGGGAAACACCATATATTTT
CDR3 protein: CASSEGQGAGNTIYF
V gene: TRBV10-1
D gene: TRBD1
clone size: -
J gene: TRBJ1-3

CDR3 DNA: TGTGCCAGCAGCTTTCCGGGACAGTTTGACTCTGGCTACACCTTC
CDR3 protein: CASSFPGQFDSGYTF
V gene: TRBV5-4
D gene: TRBD1
clone size: -
J gene: TRBJ1-2

CDR3 DNA: TGCGCCAGCAGCCAAGACTGGTTTAATTCACCCCTCCACTTT
CDR3 protein: CASSQDWFNSPLHF
V gene: TRBV4-3
D gene: -
clone size: -
J gene: TRBJ1-6

CDR3 DNA: TGTGCCAGCACGGGGGGAGACAATCAGCCCCAGCATTTT
CDR3 protein: CASTGGDNQPQHF
V gene: TRBV7-9
D gene: -
clone size: few
J gene: TRBJ1-5

CDR3 DNA: TGTGCCTGGAGTGTACAAGGTAGCTCCTACAATGAGCAGTTCTTC
CDR3 protein: CAWSVQGSSYNEQFF
V gene: TRBV30
D gene: -
clone size: -
J gene: TRBJ2-1

CDR3 DNA: TGTGCCAGCAGTTTACAAAATCAGCCCCAGCATTTT
CDR3 protein: CASSLQNQPQHF
V gene: TRBV28
D gene: -
clone size: -
J gene: TRBJ1-5

CDR3 DNA: TGCAGCGTTGCCCGGGACAGAAATAACTATGGCTACACCTTC
CDR3 protein: CSVARDRNNYGYTF
V gene: TRBV29-1
D gene: TRBD1
clone size: -
J gene: TRBJ1-2

CDR3 DNA: TGTGCCAGCAGCCTGACTAGCGGGAGGCAAGAGACCCAGTACTTC
CDR3 protein: CASSLTSGRQETQYF
V gene: TRBV5-4
D gene: TRBD2
clone size: -
J gene: TRBJ2-5

CDR3 DNA: TGTGCCACCAGCAGAGGGGTAGGAGCCCGGTTTCTTGCCGAGCAGTACTTC
CDR3 protein: CATSRGVGARFLAEQYF
V gene: TRBV15
D gene: -
clone size: -
J gene: TRBJ2-7

CDR3 DNA: TGCGCCAACTCGAATACAGGTCCCCACCGAACCTACGAGCAGTACTTC
CDR3 protein: CANSNTGPHRTYEQYF
V gene: TRBV10-1
D gene: -
clone size: -
J gene: TRBJ2-7

CDR3 DNA: TGTGCCAGCAGTGGCAGGGGGCAGGGGGTCGAGCAGTACTTC
CDR3 protein: CASSGRGQGVEQYF
V gene: TRBV2
D gene: TRBD1
clone size: -
J gene: TRBJ2-7

CDR3 DNA: TGTGCCAGCAGCTCAGGACAGCTAATATCAAGGGAAAAACTGTTTTTT
CDR3 protein: CASSSGQLISREKLFF
V gene: TRBV11-2
D gene: -
clone size: -
J gene: TRBJ1-4

CDR3 DNA: TGTGCCACTAAGAGGGGCCCAAACACCATATATTTT
CDR3 protein: CATKRGPNTIYF
V gene: TRBV2
D gene: -
clone size: -
J gene: TRBJ1-3

CDR3 DNA: TGTGCCAGTAGTGGCGGAGACAGGGTCACCTATAATTCACCCCTCCACTTT
CDR3 protein: CASSGGDRVTYNSPLHF
V gene: TRBV19
D gene: TRBD1
clone size: -
J gene: TRBJ1-6

CDR3 DNA: TGTGCCAGCAGTTCCACCGGGACGGGATATTGGGAGCAGTACTTC
CDR3 protein: CASSSTGTGYWEQYF
V gene: TRBV5-4
D gene: -
clone size: -
J gene: TRBJ2-7

CDR3 DNA: TGTGCCAGCAGCGTAGCTCTGGGAGGGGGCAGTACCTACACTGAAGCTTTCTTT
CDR3 protein: CASSVALGGGSTYTEAFF
V gene: TRBV9
D gene: TRBD1
clone size: -
J gene: TRBJ1-1

CDR3 DNA: TGTGCCAGCAGCTACTCCGGGACTGACAACTATGGCTACACCTTC
CDR3 protein: CASSYSGTDNYGYTF
V gene: TRBV6-5
D gene: -
clone size: -
J gene: TRBJ1-2

CDR3 DNA: TGTGCCAGCTCACCGAACCGGGACTCGGAACTGTTTTTT
CDR3 protein: CASSPNRDSELFF
V gene: TRBV18
D gene: -
clone size: -
J gene: TRBJ1-4

CDR3 DNA: TGTGCCAGCAGTAATCCCCAGGGACAGGTTAGCAATCAGCCCCAGCATTTT
CDR3 protein: CASSNPQGQVSNQPQHF
V gene: TRBV27
D gene: TRBD1
clone size: -
J gene: TRBJ1-5

CDR3 DNA: TGTGCCAGCAGTGAACAGCCATACACCGGGGAGCTGTTTTTT
CDR3 protein: CASSEQPYTGELFF
V gene: TRBV6-1
D gene: -
clone size: -
J gene: TRBJ2-2

CDR3 DNA: TGCGCCAGCAGCTTCCCCTCCGGGACAGGGTCCTACGAGCAGTACTTC
CDR3 protein: CASSFPSGTGSYEQYF
V gene: TRBV5-1
D gene: TRBD1
clone size: -
J gene: TRBJ2-7

CDR3 DNA: TGTGCCAGCTCACCAACGGTCGATACGCAGTATTTT
CDR3 protein: CASSPTVDTQYF
V gene: TRBV18
D gene: -
clone size: -
J gene: TRBJ2-3

CDR3 DNA: TGTGCCAGCAGCTCGGGGGGTTCCTACGAGCAGTACTTC
CDR3 protein: CASSSGGSYEQYF
V gene: TRBV7-2
D gene: TRBD2
clone size: once
J gene: TRBJ2-7

CDR3 DNA: TGCGCCAGCAGCAAAGGCCTAGCGGGGGGTCCCAACGAGCAGTACTTC
CDR3 protein: CASSKGLAGGPNEQYF
V gene: TRBV5-1
D gene: TRBD2
clone size: -
J gene: TRBJ2-7

CDR3 DNA: TGCGCCAGCAGCTTGGAGGGCAGGGGGCTATCAGATACGCAGTATTTT
CDR3 protein: CASSLEGRGLSDTQYF
V gene: TRBV5-1
D gene: TRBD1
clone size: once
J gene: TRBJ2-3

CDR3 DNA: TGTGCCAGCAGTTTATCGGGCAGGGGGCACTATGGCTACACCTTC
CDR3 protein: CASSLSGRGHYGYTF
V gene: TRBV27
D gene: TRBD1
clone size: -
J gene: TRBJ1-2

CDR3 DNA: TGCAGCGTTGAAAATCCGGGGGCGAACACTGAAGCTTTCTTT
CDR3 protein: CSVENPGANTEAFF
V gene: TRBV29-1
D gene: -
clone size: -
J gene: TRBJ1-1

CDR3 DNA: TGTGCCAGCAGCGTAGAGGAGGGAGGTGGAAACACCATATATTTT
CDR3 protein: CASSVEEGGGNTIYF
V gene: TRBV9
D gene: -
clone size: -
J gene: TRBJ1-3

CDR3 DNA: TGTGCCAGCAGCCTAAACAGGGCCAACTCTGGAAACACCATATATTTT
CDR3 protein: CASSLNRANSGNTIYF
V gene: TRBV13
D gene: -
clone size: -
J gene: TRBJ1-3